The 18 T cell receptor beta chains below come from one sample, sequenced in a study of blood T cell repertoires in COVID-19. Here immunoSEQ multiplex PCR was the method, and the copy in TCRdb shows in-frame clones only, minus some. The data hold around 290,000 clones, with about 86% observed a single time. Sequenced sample: peripheral blood. These receptors were collected from a woman in her 70s with COVID-19, enrolled during active disease.

This clone was counted only a few times. The genes are TRBV5-1 and TRBJ2-2, with 9 bases identical to TRBD1. Per the germline V gene, CDR1 is SGHRS and CDR2 is YFSETQ. The CDR3 covers 14 residues. V lost 2 bases and J lost 7; bases outside the gene matches: 3. CDR3: CASSLRQGVGELFF. CDR3 bases: TGCGCCAGCAGCTTAAGACAGGGGGTCGGGGAGCTGTTTTTT.

V is TRBV29-1 and J is TRBJ2-7; D uncertain. V gave up 4 bases and J gave up 2 bases, with 12 bases separating them. From germline, CDR1 is SQVTM and CDR2 ANQGSEA. The CDR3 is 13 amino acids. CDR3 loop: CSVGLGLPYEQYF. CDR3 DNA sequence: TGCAGCGTTGGACTGGGTCTTCCCTACGAGCAGTACTTC.

This chain joins TRBV4-2 and TRBJ1-5; 7 nucleotides line up with TRBD1. J was trimmed by 1 base and V by 0 bases; bases with no gene match: 12. CDR1 is LGHNA, CDR2 YNFKEQ, per germline. The CDR3 length is 19 residues. CDR3: CASSQDRTGVLNSNQPQHF. In DNA, the CDR3 is TGTGCCAGCAGCCAAGATCGAACAGGGGTCTTGAACAGCAATCAGCCCCAGCATTTT.

The chain carries TRBV6-5 and TRBJ2-3, with D possibly TRBD1 on 6 matching bases. V dropped 6 bases and J dropped 1 base, with 14 bases sitting between them. The V gene's germline CDR1 is MNHEY and CDR2 SVGAGI. There are 15 residues in the CDR3. CDR3 amino acids: CASSTGIGGTDTQYF. CDR3 DNA: TGTGCCAGCAGCACAGGGATCGGAGGCACAGATACGCAGTATTTT.

V is TRBV7-6 and J is TRBJ2-3; 13 bases align to TRBD2. The trim removed 5 bases at V and 2 bases at J, leaving 10 bases unmatched. The CDR3 is 18 residues long. Germline CDR1 is SGHVS and CDR2 is FNYEAQ. The CDR3 sequence: CASSPGTGTSGATDTQYF. The CDR3 nucleotides are TGTGCCAGCAGCCCGGGGACAGGGACTAGCGGGGCCACAGATACGCAGTATTTT.

The rearrangement uses TRBV6-2 or TRBV6-3 and TRBJ2-7, with 10 bases lining up with TRBD1. After removal of 0 bases from V and 3 bases from J, the junction contained 5 bases not matched to a gene. The CDR3 spans 16 residues. From germline, CDR1 is MNHEY and CDR2 SVGEGT. The CDR3 protein is CASSYSGTGASYEQYF. The CDR3 coding sequence is TGTGCCAGCAGTTACTCGGGGACAGGGGCAAGCTACGAGCAGTACTTC.

This clone was seen only a few times. This chain connects TRBV5-4 to TRBJ2-5; D is possibly TRBD1 (6 bases). This CDR3 region has 13 residues. V was trimmed by 1 base and J by 5 bases, leaving 9 bases between them. Per germline, CDR1 SGHNT and CDR2 YYREEE (reference sequence). The CDR3 coding sequence is TGTGCCAGCAGCTTGTTGGGGGCCGAGACCCAGTACTTC. Its protein product is CASSLLGAETQYF.

V and J are TRBV20-1 and TRBJ2-5, with D hard to call. V was clipped by 8 bases and J by 2 bases, with 9 bases between them. The germline V gene encodes CDR1 DFQATT and CDR2 SNEGSKA (reference sequence). The CDR3 spans 11 residues. For the CDR3, the DNA is TGCAGTAGTAGCCTACAAGAGACCCAGTACTTC. This codes for CSSSLQETQYF.

The chain has TRBV28 and TRBJ2-3; 7 bases match TRBD2. CDR1 and CDR2 from the germline V gene are MDHEN and SYDVKM. Losses at the gene ends were 6 bases for V and 1 base for J; bases not matched to a gene: 4. The CDR3 extends over 14 amino acids. The CDR3 coding sequence is TGTGCCAGCAGCCCGGGGGGACGCACAGATACGCAGTATTTT. Translation gives CASSPGGRTDTQYF.

This chain links TRBV2 with TRBJ2-5, with TRBD2 identical over 7 bases. This CDR3 spans 15 amino acids. Germline V lookup: CDR1 SNHLY, CDR2 FYNNEI. V shed 7 bases, J shed 7 bases, and the junction held 15 bases outside the gene matches. The DNA of the CDR3 is TGTGCCAGCACCCCGGGGACTACCGGTTTTGCGACCCAGTACTTC. This codes for CASTPGTTGFATQYF.

The chain is built from TRBV7-2 and TRBJ2-3, with 10 nucleotides matching TRBD2. The CDR3 totals 16 residues. Per germline, CDR1 SGHTA and CDR2 FQGNSA. V was clipped by 5 bases and J by 2 bases; unmatched bases: 7. DNA of the CDR3: TGTGCCAGCAGCCAGAGAAGCGGGGGGGCCACAGATACGCAGTATTTT. This translates into CASSQRSGGATDTQYF.

V and J are TRBV28 and TRBJ1-5; D ambiguous. The CDR3 runs 15 residues. Germline V CDR1 and CDR2: MDHEN, SYDVKM. Trimming took 2 bases from V and 0 from J, leaving 8 bases between them. The CDR3, as DNA: TGTGCCAGCAGTTTAAAGAGATATAGCAATCAGCCCCAGCATTTT. Protein: CASSLKRYSNQPQHF.

The chain has TRBV19 and TRBJ1-2, with D tentatively TRBD1 (5 bases). Germline CDR1 and CDR2: LNHDA and SQIVND (reference sequence). The CDR3 totals 15 residues. V dropped 2 bases and J dropped 0 bases, with 10 bases sitting between them. The CDR3 region is CASSIITGSNYGYTF. CDR3 DNA sequence: TGTGCCAGTAGTATAATAACAGGTTCTAACTATGGCTACACCTTC.

The CDR3, as DNA: TGTGCTAGTGGCGGGACAGGGGTTCGCGAGCAGTACTTC. It encodes CASGGTGVREQYF. This sequence joins TRBV12-5 and TRBJ2-7, with 10 bases lining up with TRBD1. The CDR3 has 13 amino acids. Germline CDR1 LGHNT, CDR2 FRNRAP. V lost 6 bases to trimming and J lost 6 bases; unmatched junction nucleotides: 5.

The gene calls are TRBV7-9 and TRBJ1-1, with 8 bases identical to TRBD1. From germline, CDR1 is SEHNR and CDR2 FQNEAQ (reference sequence). After removal of 4 bases from V and 0 bases from J, the junction contained 4 bases not matched to a gene. This CDR3 has 15 residues. The CDR3 spells CASSSTGGMNTEAFF. The CDR3, as DNA: TGTGCCAGCAGCTCAACAGGGGGAATGAACACTGAAGCTTTCTTT.

V and J are TRBV7-9 and TRBJ1-1; D is possibly TRBD1 (5 bases). CDR3 length equals 15 residues. CDR1 and CDR2 (germline): SEHNR, FQNEAQ (reference sequence). With 5 bases removed from V and 4 bases from J, the gap between germline ends came to 17 bases. The CDR3 sequence is CASSNLDQGSTEAFF. The CDR3 region has the DNA TGTGCCAGCAGCAACTTAGATCAGGGCTCCACTGAAGCTTTCTTT.

V and J are TRBV4-3 and TRBJ1-6; D might be TRBD1 (5 bases). The V end was cut by 4 bases, the J end by 9 bases, with 19 bases between. The germline CDR1 and CDR2 sequences are LGHNA and YSLEER. This CDR3 is built from 16 residues. Written as DNA, the CDR3 is TGCGCCAGCAGCCTCACCCTCAGGGTGGCCTCTTCACCCCTCCACTTT. Protein product: CASSLTLRVASSPLHF.

V is TRBV6-1 and J is TRBJ2-7; tentative D call: TRBD1 (5 bases). V dropped 0 bases and J dropped 5 bases, with 8 bases sitting between them. The length of the CDR3 is 13 residues. Per the germline V gene, CDR1 is MNHNS and CDR2 is SASEGT. DNA of the CDR3: TGTGCCAGCAGTGAAGCCCCCAGGGACGAGCAGTACTTC. Translating it yields CASSEAPRDEQYF.